The 27 T cell receptor beta chains reported below all come from one sample, sequenced in a study of CD8+ T cells in alopecia areata. In each case, RNA was isolated and then reverse transcribed into cDNA as the sequencing template. Using immunoSEQ multiplex PCR, the repertoire was profiled, and TCRdb retains in-frame clones only, with some absent. The table shows about 200,000 clones, with roughly 50% occurring only once. Sequencing input: CD8+ T cells sorted from blood. The receptor set was obtained from a human donor in good health.

The chain links TRBV25-1 to TRBJ2-5, with D possibly TRBD1 on 5 matching bases. CDR3 length equals 12 residues. Trimming shortened V by 10 bases and J by 4 bases, and 13 bases separated the two germline ends. Germline V CDR1 and CDR2: MGHDK, SYGVNS. The CDR3 region is CATTWQGETQYF. The CDR3 nucleotides read TGTGCCACCACCTGGCAGGGAGAGACCCAGTACTTC.

The rearrangement uses TRBV15 and TRBJ1-2, with TRBD1 matching 8 bases. This CDR3 comprises 15 residues. CDR1 LNHNV and CDR2 YYDKDF come from the germline V gene (reference sequence). Trimming removed 0 bases from V and 8 bases from J; junction bases left unmatched: 8. CDR3 protein: CATSRDTDRVTGYTF. CDR3 in DNA: TGTGCCACCAGCAGAGATACGGACAGGGTTACGGGCTACACCTTC.

This chain links TRBV9 with TRBJ2-3; perhaps TRBD2 as D (6 bases). V was clipped by 0 bases and J by 5 bases, with 16 bases between them. The CDR3 contains 16 residues. The germline V gene encodes CDR1 SGDLS and CDR2 YYNGEE. CDR3 DNA sequence: TGTGCCAGCAGCGTAGAGATGGGCGGGGCTGGAGATACGCAGTATTTT. Protein sequence: CASSVEMGGAGDTQYF.

This chain joins TRBV30 and TRBJ1-2; no definite D call. The CDR3 extends over 13 amino acids. CDR1 and CDR2 (germline): GTSNPN, SVGIG (reference sequence). V was shortened by 8 bases and J by 0 bases, with 13 bases between the two germline ends. Here the CDR3 DNA reads TGTGCCCGAGAGTGGGCCACTAACTATGGCTACACCTTC. Translating it yields CAREWATNYGYTF.

V usage is TRBV29-1 and J usage is TRBJ1-2; tentative D call: TRBD1 (5 bases). This CDR3 has 13 amino acids. The V gene's germline CDR1 is SQVTM and CDR2 ANQGSEA. V lost 2 bases and J 4 bases, leaving 11 bases between the germline ends. The CDR3 coding sequence is TGCAGCGTTGAAATATCAGGGTCCTATGGCTACACCTTC. Protein sequence: CSVEISGSYGYTF.

The chain carries TRBV27 and TRBJ2-5; D might be TRBD2 (6 bases). This CDR3 comprises 15 residues. The V end lost 3 bases, the J end lost 3 bases, and 14 bases lay between the germline ends. Germline CDR1 is MNHEY and CDR2 is SMNVEV (reference sequence). This chain's CDR3 is CASSFSLANKETQYF. The CDR3 nucleotides are TGTGCCAGCAGTTTCTCGCTAGCGAATAAAGAGACCCAGTACTTC.

This sequence joins TRBV29-1 and TRBJ1-2; 9 nucleotides align to TRBD1. The CDR3 is 13 residues long. J was trimmed by 4 bases and V by 4 bases; bases with no gene match: 4. The germline CDR1 and CDR2 sequences are SQVTM and ANQGSEA. This CDR3 reads CSVVTGGIYGYTF. The CDR3 bases are TGCAGCGTTGTGACAGGGGGTATCTATGGCTACACCTTC. Full variable domain (rest looked up from reference TRBV29-1 and TRBJ1-2): SAVISQKPSRDICQRGTSLTIQCQVDSQVTMMFWYRQQPGQSLTLIATANQGSEATYESGFVIDKFPISRPNLTFSTLTVSNMSPEDSSIYLCSVVTGGIYGYTFGSGTRLTVV.

This clone has more than one count but fewer than ten. This chain connects TRBV2 to TRBJ1-1, with D uncertain. The CDR3 spans 12 residues. CDR1 and CDR2 from the germline V gene are SNHLY and FYNNEI. V lost 5 bases, J lost 7 bases, and 11 bases lay in between. CDR3 sequence reads: CASSSLPVEAFF. The CDR3 DNA follows: TGTGCCAGCAGTTCCTTACCCGTTGAAGCTTTCTTT.

The chain couples TRBV11-2 to TRBJ2-1; D gene unclear. Trimming stripped 0 bases from V and 10 bases from J, with 10 bases between. CDR1 is SGHAT, CDR2 FQNNGV, per germline. The CDR3 runs to 13 residues. CDR3 sequence (DNA): TGTGCCAGCAGCTTAGATGGCTATAGGGAGCAGTTCTTC. It yields the protein CASSLDGYREQFF.

The chain employs TRBV5-6 and TRBJ2-7; a possible D gene is TRBD1 (6 bases). The CDR3 contains 15 residues. The germline CDR1 and CDR2 sequences are SGHDT and YYEEEE. The V end lost 4 bases, the J end lost 2 bases, and 16 bases lay between the germline ends. CDR3: CASSVMGPGAYEQYF. Written as DNA, the CDR3 is TGTGCCAGCAGCGTCATGGGGCCAGGGGCCTACGAGCAGTACTTC.

The genes are TRBV27 and TRBJ1-6, with D uncertain. This CDR3 has 13 residues. Looked up from germline, CDR1 is MNHEY and CDR2 is SMNVEV (reference sequence). V lost 4 bases, J lost 10 bases, and 11 bases lay in between. The CDR3 protein is CASSSGGGSPLHF. In DNA form, the CDR3 reads TGTGCCAGCAGTTCCGGCGGTGGGTCACCCCTCCACTTT.

J is TRBJ1-1 and V is TRBV10-1; tentative D call: TRBD1 (5 bases). CDR1 is WNHNN and CDR2 is SYGVQD in the germline V gene (reference sequence). The V end was cut by 0 bases, the J end by 5 bases, with 13 bases between. The CDR3 contains 15 residues. The CDR3: CASSESTGARTEAFF. DNA of the CDR3: TGCGCCAGCAGTGAGTCAACAGGAGCCAGGACTGAAGCTTTCTTT.

This clone came up a few times. The genes are TRBV4-1 and TRBJ1-5; D perhaps matches TRBD1 (6 bases). Germline V lookup: CDR1 MGHRA, CDR2 YSYEKL. This CDR3 has 18 residues. Trimming shortened V by 1 base and J by 3 bases, and 19 bases separated the two germline ends. The CDR3 is CASSQASWGALANQPQHF. The CDR3 DNA reads TGCGCCAGCAGCCAAGCGTCGTGGGGGGCGCTTGCCAATCAGCCCCAGCATTTT.

The rearrangement joins TRBV4-1 to TRBJ1-1; D unclear. CDR1 MGHRA and CDR2 YSYEKL come from the germline V gene. Trimming stripped 0 bases from V and 1 base from J, with 3 bases between. This CDR3 has 13 amino acids. The CDR3 is CASSQEQNTEAFF. The DNA of the CDR3 is TGCGCCAGCAGCCAAGAGCAGAACACTGAAGCTTTCTTT.

The chain joins TRBV27 to TRBJ2-7, with a possible D match to TRBD2 (6 bases). The V gene lost 4 bases and the J gene lost 5 bases, with 15 bases spanning the gap. CDR1 is MNHEY and CDR2 is SMNVEV in the germline V gene (reference sequence). CDR3 length: 14 residues. The CDR3 reads CASSSQAGRHEQYF. The CDR3 DNA reads TGTGCCAGCAGTTCCCAGGCAGGGAGGCACGAGCAGTACTTC.

The table lists this clone with a few counts. This sequence joins TRBV9 and TRBJ1-3; D not resolved. V was pared by 4 bases and J by 0 bases, with 11 bases between. CDR3 length: 15 residues. The germline gives CDR1 SGDLS, CDR2 YYNGEE. In DNA form, the CDR3 reads TGTGCCAGCAGCTCCAAACTGGTCTCTGGAAACACCATATATTTT. Translating gives CASSSKLVSGNTIYF.

The chain carries TRBV6-6 and TRBJ1-6; unclear D gene. Trimming removed 4 bases from V and 0 bases from J, with 10 bases in between. Germline CDR1 and CDR2: MNHNY and SVGAGI (reference sequence). This CDR3 contains 16 residues. CDR3 coding DNA: TGTGCCAGCAGTTGGGCCCCGAGCTCCTATAATTCACCCCTCCACTTT. This encodes CASSWAPSSYNSPLHF.

The CDR3 sequence is CASSQGSYNQPQHF. CDR3 nucleotide sequence: TGCGCCAGCAGCCAGGGGAGTTACAATCAGCCCCAGCATTTT. The chain links TRBV4-1 to TRBJ1-5; D is uncertain. V was pared by 3 bases and J by 3 bases, with 9 bases between. In germline, CDR1 is MGHRA, CDR2 YSYEKL. The length of the CDR3 is 14 residues.

This clone was detected a few times. The gene calls are TRBV9 and TRBJ1-5, with 8 bases aligning to TRBD1. V trimming: 4 bases; J trimming: 0 bases; junction bases outside the gene matches: 12. Germline CDR1 and CDR2: SGDLS and YYNGEE. CDR3 length: 18 residues. CDR3 residues: CASSPSPPGQVSNQPQHF. The CDR3, as DNA: TGTGCCAGCAGCCCGAGCCCTCCGGGACAGGTTAGCAATCAGCCCCAGCATTTT. The complete variable domain, with remaining parts taken from reference TRBV9 and TRBJ1-5, reads DSGVTQTPKHLITATGQRVTLRCSPRSGDLSVYWYQQSLDQGLQFLIQYYNGEERAKGNILERFSAQQFPDLHSELNLSSLELGDSALYFCASSPSPPGQVSNQPQHFGDGTRLSIL.

The gene calls are TRBV18 and TRBJ1-2; 9 bases are a match to TRBD1. The CDR3 runs 19 residues. Germline CDR1 KGHSH, CDR2 LQKENI. V was pared by 3 bases and J by 8 bases, with 22 bases of the junction left unmatched. The CDR3 protein is CASSPPPGTGLSRSEGYTF. The CDR3 bases are TGTGCCAGCTCACCTCCACCGGGGACAGGGCTCTCTCGGTCGGAGGGCTACACCTTC.

The gene calls are TRBV5-4 and TRBJ2-2, with 14 bases that match TRBD2. V was pared by 0 bases and J by 3 bases, with 7 bases of the junction left unmatched. The CDR3 consists of 19 residues. Germline V gene lookup returns CDR1 SGHNT and CDR2 YYREEE (reference sequence). This CDR3 reads CASSLASGLAGAYTGELFF. The CDR3 nucleotides read TGTGCCAGCAGCTTGGCCTCGGGACTAGCGGGGGCTTACACCGGGGAGCTGTTTTTT.

The chain recombines TRBV7-8 with TRBJ2-2; 9 bases are a match to TRBD2. V gave up 5 bases and J gave up 1 base; unmatched junction bases: 5. This CDR3 is 16 amino acids long. The germline V gene has CDR1 SGHVS and CDR2 FQNEAQ. The CDR3 bases are TGTGCCAGCAGCGGAGCGGGGGGCTTGAACACCGGGGAGCTGTTTTTT. This encodes CASSGAGGLNTGELFF.

The J gene is TRBJ2-7, the V gene TRBV2; D uncertain. This CDR3 is 10 amino acids long. Germline V gene data show CDR1 as SNHLY and CDR2 as FYNNEI. Trimming cost V 4 bases and J 7 bases, with 5 bases left between them. DNA of the CDR3: TGTGCCAGCAGTGCGACAGAGCAGTACTTC. Translation: CASSATEQYF.

The chain is built from TRBV5-6 and TRBJ1-2; possible D gene TRBD1, 6 bases. CDR3 length: 13 residues. Trimming left V 4 bases short and J 6 bases short, with 13 bases between. The V gene's germline CDR1 is SGHDT and CDR2 YYEEEE. CDR3 protein: CASSVTGFHGYTF. Here the CDR3 DNA reads TGTGCCAGCAGCGTCACAGGGTTCCATGGCTACACCTTC.

This chain links TRBV2 with TRBJ2-1, with a weak D call TRBD2 (6 bases). CDR3 size: 14 residues. Per germline, CDR1 SNHLY and CDR2 FYNNEI. Trimming stripped 7 bases from V and 6 bases from J, with 16 bases between. CDR3 DNA sequence: TGTGCCAGCATCCTCGGGACGGGAGTCAATGAGCAGTTCTTC. This encodes CASILGTGVNEQFF.

The chain carries TRBV5-1 and TRBJ2-1; D might be TRBD1 or TRBD2, each matching 6 bases. V was clipped by 3 bases and J by 14 bases, with 15 bases between them. CDR3 length: 12 residues. Germline V lookup: CDR1 SGHRS, CDR2 YFSETQ. CDR3 nucleotide sequence: TGCGCCAGCAGCTGGGGGGCCCAGGCGAAGTTCTTC. Translated, it gives CASSWGAQAKFF.

This chain joins TRBV27 and TRBJ1-2, with TRBD1 as a possible D gene (6 bases). V shed 6 bases and J shed 7 bases, with 18 bases lying between them. Germline lookup yields CDR1 MNHEY and CDR2 SMNVEV (reference sequence). This CDR3 has 14 residues. The CDR3 nucleotides are TGTGCCAGCAGCGCCAGTACAGGGTCTTTTGGCTACACCTTC. Amino acids: CASSASTGSFGYTF.